Below are 19 T cell receptor beta chains sequenced from a single sample in a study of low-dose radiotherapy and immunotherapy resistance in tumors. Covering alpha and beta chains, TRAV- and TRBV-specific primers were used for the first-strand cDNA. With a V-primer adapter and a constant-region primer, TCRs were amplified for roughly 21 PCR cycles. One entry per CDR3 protein, called by TCRdb with MiXCR from the reads. The top ten clones hold around 13% of a sample with tens of thousands of distinct CDR3 sequences, 20% of them seen once. Time point noted: after trial treatment. Treatment described: LDRT plus nivolumab, ipilimumab, low-dose cyclophosphamide and aspirin (RACIN trial). This specimen was PBMCs, taken after low-dose radiotherapy plus immunotherapy. The receptors were gathered from a female donor with ovarian cancer.

At least ten counts were recorded for this clonotype. The chain employs TRBV5-6 and TRBJ2-3; no clear D. This CDR3 has 13 amino acids. The germline V gene has CDR1 SGHDT and CDR2 YYEEEE. Deletions cut 0 bases from V and 4 bases from J, with 6 bases between. The CDR3 DNA reads TGTGCCAGCAGCTTGGCGGCGGCAGATACGCAGTATTTT. This sequence encodes CASSLAAADTQYF.

Within the sample, this clonotype is medium-sized. V gene TRBV5-6 combines with J gene TRBJ2-1, with D unclear. V lost 5 bases and J 13 bases, leaving 13 bases between the germline ends. The germline V gene has CDR1 SGHDT and CDR2 YYEEEE. This CDR3 has 11 amino acids. The CDR3 DNA reads TGTGCCAGCAGTCAAAGGGATATACAGTTCTTC. Encoded protein: CASSQRDIQFF.

This clonotype was recorded at least ten times. J is TRBJ1-1 and V is TRBV21-1. TRBV21-1 is a pseudogene locus. The CDR3 is 13 residues long. CDR3 protein: CASSAAGRTEAFF. CDR3 DNA sequence: TGTGCCAGCAGCGCGGCAGGGAGGACTGAAGCTTTCTTT.

This clonotype was counted ten times or more. The rearrangement joins TRBV20-1 to TRBJ2-5; 10 bases align to TRBD2. Trimming removed 6 bases from V and 5 bases from J; junction bases left unmatched: 9. This CDR3 spans 14 amino acids. CDR1 and CDR2 from the germline V gene are DFQATT and SNEGSKA (reference sequence). For the CDR3, the DNA is TGCAGTGCCTCCTCGGCTAGCGGGAGCGAGACCCAGTACTTC. Protein sequence: CSASSASGSETQYF.

This clonotype was seen a handful of times. This sequence joins TRBV7-9 and TRBJ2-2, with D hard to call. V dropped 2 bases and J dropped 1 base, with 8 bases sitting between them. Germline lookup yields CDR1 SEHNR and CDR2 FQNEAQ (reference sequence). This CDR3 contains 15 residues. The CDR3 loop is CASSLKKGNTGELFF. DNA for the CDR3: TGTGCCAGCAGCTTAAAAAAGGGGAACACCGGGGAGCTGTTTTTT. The whole variable domain, remainder taken from reference TRBV7-9 and TRBJ2-2, is DTGVSQNPRHKITKRGQNVTFRCDPISEHNRLYWYRQTLGQGPEFLTYFQNEAQLEKSRLLSDRFSAERPKGSFSTLEIQRTEQGDSAMYLCASSLKKGNTGELFFGEGSRLTVL.

With respect to this clonotype: A read error likely explains this, since a far larger clone differs by one base. A read error is likely, as this CDR3 ends without the conserved phenylalanine or tryptophan. CDR3 sequence (DNA): TGTGCTAGTGGTTTGCGAACGGAGACCCAGTACTAC. Its protein is CASGLRTETQYY. This chain links TRBV13 with TRBJ2-5; the D is unclear. The CDR3 is 12 residues long. Germline loops: CDR1 PRHDT, CDR2 FYEKMQ (reference sequence).

The rearrangement joins TRBV20-1 to TRBJ2-1, with 14 bases matching TRBD2. The CDR3 is made up of 16 amino acids. Germline CDR1 and CDR2: DFQATT and SNEGSKA (reference sequence). V dropped 5 bases and J dropped 5; count of bases not matched to a gene: 8. The CDR3 sequence: CSAAYWTSGGNNEQFF. CDR3 bases: TGCAGTGCTGCGTACTGGACTAGCGGGGGGAACAATGAGCAGTTCTTC.

Ten or more counts support this clonotype. The CDR3 sequence is CASSFLGNQPQHF. The CDR3 coding sequence is TGTGCCAGCAGCTTTCTGGGCAATCAGCCCCAGCATTTT. The chain carries TRBV7-9 and TRBJ1-5; no clear D. This CDR3 is 13 amino acids long. V was clipped by 3 bases and J by 2 bases, with 5 bases between them. Germline V lookup: CDR1 SEHNR, CDR2 FQNEAQ (reference sequence).

This clonotype was counted at least ten times. V is TRBV20-1 and J is TRBJ2-7; TRBD2 is a possible D gene (5 bases). Germline loops: CDR1 DFQATT, CDR2 SNEGSKA (reference sequence). The CDR3 totals 14 residues. Trimming removed 4 bases at V and 8 bases at J, with 21 bases between. The CDR3 spells CSATYGGSIPQQYF. In DNA form, the CDR3 reads TGCAGTGCTACCTACGGTGGGAGTATCCCCCAGCAGTACTTC.

This clonotype was detected ten times or more. This rearrangement joins TRBV5-4 to TRBJ2-4; D could derive from TRBD1 or TRBD2 (6 bases each). Per germline, CDR1 SGHNT and CDR2 YYREEE (reference sequence). Trimming left V 0 bases short and J 4 bases short, with 11 bases between. The CDR3 covers 15 residues. The CDR3, as DNA: TGTGCCAGCAGCTTGGAGGGGGGAAGGAAAAACATTCAGTACTTC. Its protein product is CASSLEGGRKNIQYF.

This clonotype was seen at least ten times. The V call is TRBV7-2, the J call TRBJ2-1; D is undetermined. The germline V gene has CDR1 SGHTA and CDR2 FQGNSA. This CDR3 spans 14 amino acids. V was trimmed by 1 base and J by 10 bases, leaving 14 bases between them. The CDR3 nucleotides are TGTGCCAGCAGCTTAGTGTTGGTGCTCGGCGAGCAGTTCTTC. Translation gives CASSLVLVLGEQFF.

This clonotype was picked up many times. This chain links TRBV7-2 with TRBJ2-5, with 8 bases aligning to TRBD1. Germline V CDR1 and CDR2: SGHTA, FQGNSA. J was trimmed by 6 bases and V by 1 base; bases with no gene match: 10. There are 16 residues in the CDR3. In DNA form, the CDR3 reads TGTGCCAGCAGCTTAGTACCGACAGGGGCTCAGAAGACCCAGTACTTC. Translation gives CASSLVPTGAQKTQYF.

This clonotype was found many times. This sequence joins TRBV6-2 or TRBV6-3 and TRBJ1-5; D remains unclear. From germline, CDR1 is MNHEY and CDR2 SVGEGT. Trimming shortened V by 5 bases and J by 1 base, and 12 bases separated the two germline ends. The CDR3 runs to 15 residues. The CDR3 reads CASSEGPVSNQPQHF. CDR3 coding DNA: TGTGCCAGCAGTGAGGGTCCGGTAAGCAATCAGCCCCAGCATTTT.

This clonotype was picked up many times. The V gene is TRBV15, the J gene TRBJ2-7, with 7 bases that match TRBD1. The CDR3 consists of 13 residues. V trimming: 5 bases; J trimming: 4 bases; junction bases outside the gene matches: 5. In germline, CDR1 is LNHNV, CDR2 YYDKDF (reference sequence). DNA of the CDR3: TGTGCCACCAGCGGCACAGGGGTTTACGAGCAGTACTTC. Translation gives CATSGTGVYEQYF. Using reference TRBV15 and TRBJ2-7 for the parts outside the CDR3, the full variable domain is DAMVIQNPRYQVTQFGKPVTLSCSQTLNHNVMYWYQQKSSQAPKLLFHYYDKDFNNEADTPDNFQSRRPNTSFCFLDIRSPGLGDTAMYLCATSGTGVYEQYFGPGTRLTVT.

This clonotype was counted a few times. This chain connects TRBV7-3 to TRBJ1-1, with D perhaps TRBD1 (6 bases). This CDR3 comprises 14 residues. Germline V lookup: CDR1 SGHTA, CDR2 FQGTGA. The germline V and J ends were trimmed by 6 bases and 5 bases, with 16 bases remaining between them. In nucleotides, the CDR3 is TGTGCCAGCAGTTTAGCAGGGGTTCGGACTGAAGCTTTCTTT. Residues: CASSLAGVRTEAFF.

This clonotype has ten or more counts. This chain joins TRBV7-2 and TRBJ1-1; the match to TRBD1 covers 10 bases. This CDR3 has 17 residues. The germline V gene encodes CDR1 SGHTA and CDR2 FQGNSA. The J segment lost 3 bases and the V segment lost 3 bases, leaving 10 bases of the junction unmatched. For the CDR3, the DNA is TGTGCCAGCAGCTTGCCGGGACAGGGGTATGGTTACACTGAAGCTTTCTTT. It codes for CASSLPGQGYGYTEAFF.

This clonotype was seen ten or more times. The chain combines TRBV20-1 with TRBJ1-2, with TRBD1 matching over 7 bases. V was clipped by 4 bases and J by 0 bases; unmatched bases: 8. CDR3 length: 15 residues. Per the germline V gene, CDR1 is DFQATT and CDR2 is SNEGSKA (reference sequence). The CDR3, as DNA: TGCAGTGCTACGACAGGGCGATTCACTAACTATGGCTACACCTTC. It yields the protein CSATTGRFTNYGYTF.

About this clonotype: A far larger clone is one base from this, pointing to a likely read error. The J gene is TRBJ2-5, the V gene TRBV6-2 or TRBV6-3; the match to TRBD2 covers 11 bases. The J call could be wrong; TRBJ2-7 is a better fit for the DNA end. Per germline, CDR1 MNHEY and CDR2 SVGEGT. The CDR3 covers 15 residues. The CDR3 nucleotides are TGTGCCAGCAGCTCGACTAGCGGGATGGGGGGCGAGCAGTACTTC. This encodes CASSSTSGMGGEQYF.

This clonotype was seen ten or more times. The chain combines TRBV3-1 with TRBJ2-3, with 8 bases matching TRBD2. The ends lost 1 base at V and 3 bases at J; junction bases unmatched: 6. Germline V gene data show CDR1 as LGHDT and CDR2 as YNNKEL (reference sequence). This CDR3 has 16 residues. CDR3 nucleotides: TGTGCCAGCAGCCAAGGTACTAGCGGTTATACAGATACGCAGTATTTT. Encoded protein: CASSQGTSGYTDTQYF.